In this sample, the clone carrying this T cell receptor beta chain turned up many times. Its antigen is still unknown. CDR3 size: 14 residues. V gave up 3 bases and J gave up 4 bases; unmatched junction bases: 3. CDR1 is MNHNS, CDR2 SASEGT, per germline. TCR beta CDR3 region amplification was performed from RNA transcripts. The HTBI primer set drove a first-round RT-PCR of the TCR CDR3. TCRdb redid the calling of the multiplex PCR reads with MiXCR, one entry per CDR3 protein. The sample shows about 250,000 distinct CDR3 sequences, almost 25% of them seen only once. Uncontrolled infections, other autoimmune diseases, pregnancy or lactation led to exclusion of patients. Fresh peripheral blood, roughly 9.3 ml, was the source of the PBMCs. These data are taken from a study of T cells in Graves' hyperthyroidism and ophthalmopathy. Study conclusions and caveats: Within blood appeared most thyroid clonotypes that had expanded above 0.001.

The chain couples TRBV6-1 to TRBJ1-5; 7 positions match TRBD1. The TCR comes from a woman between 35 and 50 years old with Graves' ophthalmopathy. The sample taken for sequencing was blood. CDR3 region: CASSEAGGNQPQHF. CDR3 sequence (DNA): TGTGCCAGCAGTGAGGCAGGGGGGAATCAGCCCCAGCATTTT.